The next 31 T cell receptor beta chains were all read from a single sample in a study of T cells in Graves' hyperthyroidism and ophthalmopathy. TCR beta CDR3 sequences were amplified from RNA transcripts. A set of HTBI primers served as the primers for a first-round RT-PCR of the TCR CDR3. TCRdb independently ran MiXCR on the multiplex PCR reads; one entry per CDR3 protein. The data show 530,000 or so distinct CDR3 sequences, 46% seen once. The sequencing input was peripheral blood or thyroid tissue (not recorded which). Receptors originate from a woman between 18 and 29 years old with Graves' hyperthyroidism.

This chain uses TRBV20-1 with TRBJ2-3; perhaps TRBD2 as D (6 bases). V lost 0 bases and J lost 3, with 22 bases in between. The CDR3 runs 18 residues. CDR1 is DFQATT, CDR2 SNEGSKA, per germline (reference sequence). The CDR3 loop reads CSARDRGQGGPGTDTQYF. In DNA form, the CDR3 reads TGCAGTGCTAGAGATCGAGGGCAGGGAGGACCGGGAACAGATACGCAGTATTTT.

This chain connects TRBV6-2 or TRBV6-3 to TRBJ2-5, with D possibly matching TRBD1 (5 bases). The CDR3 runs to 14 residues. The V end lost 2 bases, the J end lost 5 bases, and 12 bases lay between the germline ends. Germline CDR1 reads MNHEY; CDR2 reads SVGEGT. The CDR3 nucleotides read TGTGCCAGCAGTTACCTAGGGGTTTGGGAGACCCAGTACTTC. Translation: CASSYLGVWETQYF.

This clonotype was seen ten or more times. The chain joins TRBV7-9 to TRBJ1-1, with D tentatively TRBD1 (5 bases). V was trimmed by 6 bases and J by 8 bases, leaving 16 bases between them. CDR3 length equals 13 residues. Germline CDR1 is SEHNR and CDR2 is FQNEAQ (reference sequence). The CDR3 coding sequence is TGTGCCAGCAGTCACCCAACAGGCGAAGAAGCTTTCTTT. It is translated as CASSHPTGEEAFF. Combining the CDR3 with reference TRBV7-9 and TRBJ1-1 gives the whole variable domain DTGVSQNPRHKITKRGQNVTFRCDPISEHNRLYWYRQTLGQGPEFLTYFQNEAQLEKSRLLSDRFSAERPKGSFSTLEIQRTEQGDSAMYLCASSHPTGEEAFFGQGTRLTVV.

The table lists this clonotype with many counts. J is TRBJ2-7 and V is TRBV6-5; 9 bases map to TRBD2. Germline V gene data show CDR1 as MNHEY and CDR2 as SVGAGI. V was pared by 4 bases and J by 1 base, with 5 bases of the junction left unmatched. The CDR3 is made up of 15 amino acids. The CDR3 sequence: CASSSPSGKSYEQYF. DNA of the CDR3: TGTGCCAGCAGTTCCCCTAGCGGGAAATCCTACGAGCAGTACTTC.

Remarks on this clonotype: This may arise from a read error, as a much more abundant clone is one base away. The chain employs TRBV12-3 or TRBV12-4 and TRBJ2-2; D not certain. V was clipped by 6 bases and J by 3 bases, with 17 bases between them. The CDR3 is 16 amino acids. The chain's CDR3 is CASSPGWRPDTGELFF. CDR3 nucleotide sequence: TGTGCCAGCAGCCCCGGGTGGCGGCCGGACACCGGGGAGCTGTTTTTT.

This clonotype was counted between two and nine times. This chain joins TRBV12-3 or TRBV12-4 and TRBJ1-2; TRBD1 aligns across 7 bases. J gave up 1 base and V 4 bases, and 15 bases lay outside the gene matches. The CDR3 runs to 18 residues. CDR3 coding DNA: TGTGCCAGCAGTTCTCTCTCCCTTGGGACAGCAGATAACTATGGCTACACCTTC. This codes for CASSSLSLGTADNYGYTF.

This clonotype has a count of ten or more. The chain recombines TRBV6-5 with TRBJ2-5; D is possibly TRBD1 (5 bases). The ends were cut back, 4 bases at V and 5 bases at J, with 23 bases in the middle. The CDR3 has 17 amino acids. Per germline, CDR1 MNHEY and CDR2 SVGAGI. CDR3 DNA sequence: TGTGCCAGCAGTTCTATACCTGGACATCCCCTCGGGGAGACCCAGTACTTC. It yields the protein CASSSIPGHPLGETQYF.

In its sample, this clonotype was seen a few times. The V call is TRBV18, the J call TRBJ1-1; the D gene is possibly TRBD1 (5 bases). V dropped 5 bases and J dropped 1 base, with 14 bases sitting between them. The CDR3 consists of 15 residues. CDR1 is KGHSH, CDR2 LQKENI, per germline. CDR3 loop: CASSRDQGRNTEAFF. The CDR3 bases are TGTGCCAGCTCAAGAGATCAGGGCAGGAACACTGAAGCTTTCTTT. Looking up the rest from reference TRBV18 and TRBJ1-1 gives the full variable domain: NAGVMQNPRHLVRRRGQEARLRCSPMKGHSHVYWYRQLPEEGLKFMVYLQKENIIDESGMPKERFSAEFPKEGPSILRIQQVVRGDSAAYFCASSRDQGRNTEAFFGQGTRLTVV.

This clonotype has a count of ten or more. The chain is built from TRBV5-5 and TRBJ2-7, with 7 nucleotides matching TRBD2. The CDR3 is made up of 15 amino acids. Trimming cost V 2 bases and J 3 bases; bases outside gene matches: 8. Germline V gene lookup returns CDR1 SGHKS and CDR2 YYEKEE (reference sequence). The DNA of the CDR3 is TGTGCCAGCAGCTTCGCTAGCGGCCACCGCTACGAGCAGTACTTC. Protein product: CASSFASGHRYEQYF.

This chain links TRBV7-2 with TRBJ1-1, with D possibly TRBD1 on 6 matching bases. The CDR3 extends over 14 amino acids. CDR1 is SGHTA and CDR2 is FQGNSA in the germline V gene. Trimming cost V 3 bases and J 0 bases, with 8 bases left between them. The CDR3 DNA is TGTGCCAGCAGCTTCGGGGACATGAACACTGAAGCTTTCTTT. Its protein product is CASSFGDMNTEAFF.

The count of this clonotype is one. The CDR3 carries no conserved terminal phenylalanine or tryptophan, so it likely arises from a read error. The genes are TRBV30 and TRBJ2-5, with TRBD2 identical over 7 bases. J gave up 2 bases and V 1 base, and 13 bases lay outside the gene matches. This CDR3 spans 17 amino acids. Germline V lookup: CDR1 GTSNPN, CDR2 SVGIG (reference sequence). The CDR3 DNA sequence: TGTGCCTGGAGTGAATTATTGGGAGGGGCTTCTCAAGAGACCCAGTACCTC. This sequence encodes CAWSELLGGASQETQYL.

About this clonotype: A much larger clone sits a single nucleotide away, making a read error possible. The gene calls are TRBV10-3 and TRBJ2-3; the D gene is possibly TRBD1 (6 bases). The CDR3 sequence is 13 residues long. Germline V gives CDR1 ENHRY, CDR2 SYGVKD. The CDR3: CTISDGGRDTQYF. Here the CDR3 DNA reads TGTACCATCAGTGATGGGGGCCGGGATACGCAGTATTTT.

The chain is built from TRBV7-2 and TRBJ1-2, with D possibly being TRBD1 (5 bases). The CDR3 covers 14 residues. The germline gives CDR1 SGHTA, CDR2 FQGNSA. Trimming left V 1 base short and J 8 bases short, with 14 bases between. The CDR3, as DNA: TGTGCCAGCAGCTTAGATCCAGGGTTCGGAGGCTACACCTTC. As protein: CASSLDPGFGGYTF. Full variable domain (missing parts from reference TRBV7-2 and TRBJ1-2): GAGVSQSPSNKVTEKGKDVELRCDPISGHTALYWYRQSLGQGLEFLIYFQGNSAPDKSGLPSDRFSAERTGGSVSTLTIQRTQQEDSAVYLCASSLDPGFGGYTFGSGTRLTVV.

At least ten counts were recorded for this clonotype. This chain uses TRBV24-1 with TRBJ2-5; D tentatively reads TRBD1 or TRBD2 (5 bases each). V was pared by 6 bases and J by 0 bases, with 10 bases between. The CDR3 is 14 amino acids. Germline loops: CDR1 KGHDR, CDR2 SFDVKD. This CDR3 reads CATSTGPYQETQYF. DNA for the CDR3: TGTGCCACCAGTACGGGACCCTACCAAGAGACCCAGTACTTC.

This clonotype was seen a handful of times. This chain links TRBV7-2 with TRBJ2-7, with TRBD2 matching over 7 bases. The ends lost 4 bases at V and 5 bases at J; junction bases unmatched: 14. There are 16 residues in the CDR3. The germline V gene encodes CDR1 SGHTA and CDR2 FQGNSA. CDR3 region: CASSWMEREVKDEQYF. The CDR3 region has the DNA TGTGCCAGCAGCTGGATGGAGCGGGAAGTAAAGGACGAGCAGTACTTC.

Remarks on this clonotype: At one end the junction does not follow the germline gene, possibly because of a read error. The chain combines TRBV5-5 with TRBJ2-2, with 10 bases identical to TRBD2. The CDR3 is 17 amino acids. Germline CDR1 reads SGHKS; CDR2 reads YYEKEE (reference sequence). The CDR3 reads CASSQAGLAGERGELFF. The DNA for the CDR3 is TGCGCCAGCAGCCAAGCAGGGCTAGCGGGAGAAAGGGGGGAGCTGTTTTTT.

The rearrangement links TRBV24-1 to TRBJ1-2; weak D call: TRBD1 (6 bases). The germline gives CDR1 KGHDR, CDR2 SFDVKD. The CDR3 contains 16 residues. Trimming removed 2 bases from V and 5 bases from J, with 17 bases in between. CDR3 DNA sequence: TGTGCCACCAGTGATTCACCAGGGGTCTTCGGTTATGGCTACACCTTC. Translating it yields CATSDSPGVFGYGYTF.

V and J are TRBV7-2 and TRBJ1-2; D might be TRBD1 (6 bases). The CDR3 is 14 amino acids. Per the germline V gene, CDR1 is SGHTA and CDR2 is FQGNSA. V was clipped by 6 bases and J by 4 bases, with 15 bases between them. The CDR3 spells CASSSRTAVYGYTF. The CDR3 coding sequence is TGTGCCAGCAGTTCCCGGACAGCAGTCTATGGCTACACCTTC. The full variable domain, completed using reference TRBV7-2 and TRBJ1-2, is GAGVSQSPSNKVTEKGKDVELRCDPISGHTALYWYRQSLGQGLEFLIYFQGNSAPDKSGLPSDRFSAERTGGSVSTLTIQRTQQEDSAVYLCASSSRTAVYGYTFGSGTRLTVV.

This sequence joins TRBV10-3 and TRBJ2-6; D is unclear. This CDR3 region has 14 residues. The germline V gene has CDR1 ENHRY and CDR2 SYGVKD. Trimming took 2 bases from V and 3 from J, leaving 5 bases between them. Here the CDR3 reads CAISERFGANVLTF. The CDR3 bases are TGTGCCATCAGTGAGCGATTTGGGGCCAACGTCCTGACTTTC.

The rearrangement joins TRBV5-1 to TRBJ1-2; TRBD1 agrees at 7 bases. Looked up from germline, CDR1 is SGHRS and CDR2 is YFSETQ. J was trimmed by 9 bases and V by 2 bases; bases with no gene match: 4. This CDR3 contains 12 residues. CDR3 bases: TGCGCCAGCAGCTTATCGAGGGGGCGCTACACCTTC. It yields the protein CASSLSRGRYTF.

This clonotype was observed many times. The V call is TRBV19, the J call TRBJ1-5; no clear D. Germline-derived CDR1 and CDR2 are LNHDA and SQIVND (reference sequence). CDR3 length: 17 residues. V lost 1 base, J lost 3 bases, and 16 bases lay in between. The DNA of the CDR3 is TGTGCCAGTAGTATAGGGTCGCTGTCCACGAACAATCAGCCCCAGCATTTT. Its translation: CASSIGSLSTNNQPQHF.

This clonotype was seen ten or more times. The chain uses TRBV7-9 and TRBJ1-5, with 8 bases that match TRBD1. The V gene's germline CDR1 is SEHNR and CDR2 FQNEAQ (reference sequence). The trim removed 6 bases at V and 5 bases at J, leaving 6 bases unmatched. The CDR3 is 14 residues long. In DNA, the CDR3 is TGTGCCAGCAGTCAGGGGGCGCGGGATCAGCCCCAGCATTTT. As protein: CASSQGARDQPQHF.

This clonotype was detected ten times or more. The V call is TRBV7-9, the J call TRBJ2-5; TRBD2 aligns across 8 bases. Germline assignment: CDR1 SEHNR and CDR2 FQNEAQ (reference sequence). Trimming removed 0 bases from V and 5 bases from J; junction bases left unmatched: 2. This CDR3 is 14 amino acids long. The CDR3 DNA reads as TGTGCCAGCAGCTTAGCAGCGGGAGACGAGACCCAGTACTTC. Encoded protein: CASSLAAGDETQYF.

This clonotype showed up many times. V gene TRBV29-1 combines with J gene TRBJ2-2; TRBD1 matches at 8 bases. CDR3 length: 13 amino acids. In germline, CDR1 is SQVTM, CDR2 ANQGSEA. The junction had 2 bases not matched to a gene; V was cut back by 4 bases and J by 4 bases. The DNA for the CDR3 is TGCAGCGTTGCAGACAGGGGCACCGGGGAGCTGTTTTTT. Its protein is CSVADRGTGELFF.

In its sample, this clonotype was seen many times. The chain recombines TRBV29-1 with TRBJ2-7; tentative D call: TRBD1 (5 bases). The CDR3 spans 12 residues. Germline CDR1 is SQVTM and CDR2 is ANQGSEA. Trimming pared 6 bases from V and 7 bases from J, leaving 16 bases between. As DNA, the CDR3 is TGCAGCGTCCAAAGGGGTAGTAGGGAGCAGTACTTC. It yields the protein CSVQRGSREQYF.

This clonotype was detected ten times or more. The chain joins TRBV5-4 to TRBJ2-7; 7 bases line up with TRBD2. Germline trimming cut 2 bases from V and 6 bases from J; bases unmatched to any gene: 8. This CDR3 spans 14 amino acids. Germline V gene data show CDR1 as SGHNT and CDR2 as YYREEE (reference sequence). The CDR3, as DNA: TGTGCCAGCAGCTTCCTTTCCGGGAGGAGCGAGCAGTACTTC. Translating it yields CASSFLSGRSEQYF.

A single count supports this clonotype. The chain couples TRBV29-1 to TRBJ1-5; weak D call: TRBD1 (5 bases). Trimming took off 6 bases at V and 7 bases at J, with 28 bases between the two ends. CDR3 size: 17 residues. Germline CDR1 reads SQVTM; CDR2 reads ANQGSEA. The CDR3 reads CSVATLAGPGLRQPQHF. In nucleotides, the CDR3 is TGCAGCGTCGCAACACTAGCGGGTCCAGGGCTTCGACAGCCCCAGCATTTT.

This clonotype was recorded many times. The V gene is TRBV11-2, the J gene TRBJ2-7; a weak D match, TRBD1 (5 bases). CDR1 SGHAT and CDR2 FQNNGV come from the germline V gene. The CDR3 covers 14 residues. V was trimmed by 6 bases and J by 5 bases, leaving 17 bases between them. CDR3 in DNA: TGTGCCAGCAGATCGCCTATGGGGCGGAACGAGCAGTACTTC. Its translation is CASRSPMGRNEQYF.

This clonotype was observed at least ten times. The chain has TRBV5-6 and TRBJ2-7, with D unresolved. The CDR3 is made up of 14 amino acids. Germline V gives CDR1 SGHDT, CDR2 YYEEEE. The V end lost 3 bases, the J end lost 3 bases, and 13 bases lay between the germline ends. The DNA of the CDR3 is TGTGCCAGCAGCTGGGCGGCAGCAGGCTACGAGCAGTACTTC. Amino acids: CASSWAAAGYEQYF.

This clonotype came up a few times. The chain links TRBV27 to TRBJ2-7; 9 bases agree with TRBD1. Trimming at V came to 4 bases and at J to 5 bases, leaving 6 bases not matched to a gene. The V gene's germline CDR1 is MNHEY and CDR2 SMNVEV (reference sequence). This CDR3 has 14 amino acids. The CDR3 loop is CASSSRQGVNEQYF. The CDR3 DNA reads TGTGCCAGCAGTTCCCGACAGGGGGTGAACGAGCAGTACTTC.

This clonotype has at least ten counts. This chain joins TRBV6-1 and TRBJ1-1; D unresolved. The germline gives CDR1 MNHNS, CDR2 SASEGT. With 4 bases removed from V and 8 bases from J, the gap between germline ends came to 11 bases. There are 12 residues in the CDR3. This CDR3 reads CASSVAGVEAFF. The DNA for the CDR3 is TGTGCCAGCAGTGTGGCGGGAGTCGAAGCTTTCTTT.